What follows are 5 T cell receptor beta chains derived from one specimen sequenced in a study of monozygotic twins with inflammatory bowel disease. For each CDR3 protein, TCRdb gives one entry from its re-call of the 5' RACE reads, without DNA. The sample is made up of about 210,000 distinct CDR3 sequences, and the top ten hold 7.7% of it. Sequenced material: blood. The receptors shown here come from a human donor with ulcerative colitis or Crohn's disease, or a healthy co-twin of an affected twin (not recorded which).

The V gene is TRBV5-1, the J gene TRBJ2-2; checking the TCRdb D call of TRBD2 is not possible without DNA. CDR1 is SGHRS and CDR2 is YFSETQ in the germline V gene. This CDR3 contains 16 residues. The CDR3 spells CASSFSGGGNTGELFF.

This chain connects TRBV7-9 to TRBJ1-1; TCRdb indicates TRBD1, and absent DNA this call remains unverified. CDR3 length: 13 residues. CDR1 SEHNR and CDR2 FQNEAQ come from the germline V gene (reference sequence). The CDR3 reads CASSSLSGVEAFF.

This chain connects TRBV2 to TRBJ1-2; TCRdb proposes TRBD1, but this gene call is untestable without DNA. In germline, CDR1 is SNHLY, CDR2 FYNNEI. The CDR3 spans 14 residues. The chain's CDR3 is CASSERQVDYGYTF.

This chain uses TRBV18 with TRBJ1-3. Germline lookup yields CDR1 KGHSH and CDR2 LQKENI. The CDR3 runs 12 residues. CDR3 in amino acids: CASSPVLNTIYF.

The gene calls are TRBV5-1 and TRBJ2-4; TCRdb reports TRBD2, a call that lacks DNA to check it against. Germline assignment: CDR1 SGHRS and CDR2 YFSETQ. This CDR3 has 12 amino acids. The CDR3 spells CASSLSGDLQYF.